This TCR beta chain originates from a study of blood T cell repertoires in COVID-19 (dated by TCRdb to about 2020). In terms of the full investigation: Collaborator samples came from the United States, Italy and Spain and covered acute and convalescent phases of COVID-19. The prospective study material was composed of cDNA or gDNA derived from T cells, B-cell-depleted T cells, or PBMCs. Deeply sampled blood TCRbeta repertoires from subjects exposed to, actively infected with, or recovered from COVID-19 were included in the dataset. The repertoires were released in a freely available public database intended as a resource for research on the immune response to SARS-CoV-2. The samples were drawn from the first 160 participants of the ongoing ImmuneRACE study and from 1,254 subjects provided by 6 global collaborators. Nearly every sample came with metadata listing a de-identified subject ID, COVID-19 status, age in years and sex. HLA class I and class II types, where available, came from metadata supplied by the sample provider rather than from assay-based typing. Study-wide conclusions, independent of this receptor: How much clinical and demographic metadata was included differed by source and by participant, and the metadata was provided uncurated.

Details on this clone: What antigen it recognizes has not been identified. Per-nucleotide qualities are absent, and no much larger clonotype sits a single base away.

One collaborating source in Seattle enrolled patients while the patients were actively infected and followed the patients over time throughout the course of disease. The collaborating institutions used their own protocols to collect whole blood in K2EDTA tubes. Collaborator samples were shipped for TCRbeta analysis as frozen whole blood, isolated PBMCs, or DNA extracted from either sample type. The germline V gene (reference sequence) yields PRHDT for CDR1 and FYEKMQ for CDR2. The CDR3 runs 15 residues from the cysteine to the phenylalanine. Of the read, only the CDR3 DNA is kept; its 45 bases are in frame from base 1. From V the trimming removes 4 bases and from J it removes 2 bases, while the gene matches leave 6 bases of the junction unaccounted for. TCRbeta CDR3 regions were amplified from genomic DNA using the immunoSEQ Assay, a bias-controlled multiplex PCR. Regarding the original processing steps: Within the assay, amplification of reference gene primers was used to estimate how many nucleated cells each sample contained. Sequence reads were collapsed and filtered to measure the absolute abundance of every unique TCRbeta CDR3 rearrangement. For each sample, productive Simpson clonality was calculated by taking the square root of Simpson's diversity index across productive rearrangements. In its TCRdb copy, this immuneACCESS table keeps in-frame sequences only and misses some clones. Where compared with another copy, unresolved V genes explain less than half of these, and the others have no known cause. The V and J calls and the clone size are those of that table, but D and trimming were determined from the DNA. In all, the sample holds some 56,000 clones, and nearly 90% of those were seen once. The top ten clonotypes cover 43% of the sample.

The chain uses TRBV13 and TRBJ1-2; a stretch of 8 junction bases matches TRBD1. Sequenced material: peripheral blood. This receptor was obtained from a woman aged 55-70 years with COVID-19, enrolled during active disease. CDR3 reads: CASSSGDRINYGYTF. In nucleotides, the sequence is TGTGCCAGCAGCTCGGGGGACAGGATAAACTATGGCTACACCTTC.